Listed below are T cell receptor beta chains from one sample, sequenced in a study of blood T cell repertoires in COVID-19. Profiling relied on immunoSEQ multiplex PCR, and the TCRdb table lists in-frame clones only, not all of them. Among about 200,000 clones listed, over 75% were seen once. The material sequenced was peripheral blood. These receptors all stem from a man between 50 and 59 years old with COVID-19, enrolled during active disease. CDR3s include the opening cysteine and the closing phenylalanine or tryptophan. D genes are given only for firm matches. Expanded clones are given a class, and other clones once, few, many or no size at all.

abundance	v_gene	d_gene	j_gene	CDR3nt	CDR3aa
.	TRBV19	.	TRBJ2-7	TGTGCCAGTAGTATCCAAGGGAGCTCCTACGAGCAGTACTTC	CASSIQGSSYEQYF
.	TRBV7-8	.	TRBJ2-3	TGTGCCAGCAGCCGGGGTGGAGTCACAGATACGCAGTATTTT	CASSRGGVTDTQYF
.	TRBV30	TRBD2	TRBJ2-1	TGTGCCTGGAGTAGGAGCGGGAGAAGTCCTGAGCAGTTCTTC	CAWSRSGRSPEQFF
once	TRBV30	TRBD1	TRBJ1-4	TGTGCCTGGAAAACAGGGATCACAGGGGGGGAAAAACTGTTTTTT	CAWKTGITGGEKLFF
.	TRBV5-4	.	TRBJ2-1	TGTGCCAGCAGCTTGGAAGCGCAGAACCACAATGAGCAGTTCTTC	CASSLEAQNHNEQFF
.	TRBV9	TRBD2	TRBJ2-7	TGTGCCAGCAGCAAGCGAGCGGGGTACTACGAGCAGTACTTC	CASSKRAGYYEQYF
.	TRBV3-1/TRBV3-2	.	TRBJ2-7	TGTGCCAGCAGCCAAGATCGGGGAAGACGTTACGAGCAGTACTTC	CASSQDRGRRYEQYF
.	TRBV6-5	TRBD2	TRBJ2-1	TGTGCCAGCAGTTACTTTTCTAGCGGGATTAATGAGCAGTTCTTC	CASSYFSSGINEQFF
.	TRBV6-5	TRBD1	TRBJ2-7	TGTGCCAGCAGTAGACAGGGGTCCAGCTCCTACGAGCAGTACTTC	CASSRQGSSSYEQYF
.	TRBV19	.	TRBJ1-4	TGTGCCAGTAGTGTCACAGGGACAACTAATGAAAAACTGTTTTTT	CASSVTGTTNEKLFF
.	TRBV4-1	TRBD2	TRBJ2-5	TGCGCCAGCAGCGAGCGGGGGGCTAGCGGGGGAGAGACCCAGTACTTC	CASSERGASGGETQYF
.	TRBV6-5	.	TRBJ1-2	TGTGCCAGCAACGGAGCCAGGGTAGGCTATGGCTACACCTTC	CASNGARVGYGYTF
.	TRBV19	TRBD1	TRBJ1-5	TGTGCCACCGACAGGGGTGGAAATCAGCCCCAGCATTTT	CATDRGGNQPQHF
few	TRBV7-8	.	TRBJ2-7	TGTGCCAGCAGCTTAGTTGAGCGGAGGCGAGACTACGAGCAGTACTTC	CASSLVERRRDYEQYF
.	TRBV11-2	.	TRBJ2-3	TGTGCCAGCAGCTTAGGTGCAGGATCTAGCACAGATACGCAGTATTTT	CASSLGAGSSTDTQYF
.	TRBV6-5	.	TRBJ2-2	TGCGCCAGCAGGAGTAGGAGCGACGGGGAGCTGTTTTTT	CASRSRSDGELFF
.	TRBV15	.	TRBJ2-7	TGTGCCACCAGCAGAGATAAGTATAGTCCGCAGTACTTC	CATSRDKYSPQYF
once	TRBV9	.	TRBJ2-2	TGTGCCAGCAGCGGAGGGACCGGAGGGACTCAATACACCGGGGAGCTGTTTTTT	CASSGGTGGTQYTGELFF
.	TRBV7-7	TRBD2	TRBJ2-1	TGTGCCAGCAGCTTAGGGACTAGCGGCTCCTACAATGAGCAGTTCTTC	CASSLGTSGSYNEQFF
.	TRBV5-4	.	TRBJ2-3	TGTGCCAGCAGCATCGCGGGTTTTAGCACAGATACGCAGTATTTT	CASSIAGFSTDTQYF
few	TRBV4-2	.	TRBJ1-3	TGTGCCAGCAGCCAAGATTCTGGCGGAAACACCATATATTTT	CASSQDSGGNTIYF
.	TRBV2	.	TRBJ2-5	TGTGCCAGCAGAACTAGGGCTAGTCCCCAAGAGACCCAGTACTTC	CASRTRASPQETQYF
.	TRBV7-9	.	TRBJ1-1	TGTGCCAGCAGCTTAGGTGGGGGGGCGGACACTGAAGCTTTCTTT	CASSLGGGADTEAFF
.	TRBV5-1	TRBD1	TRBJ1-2	TGCGCCAGCAGCCCCACGACAGGGGGTACTGTTGGTGGCTACACCTTC	CASSPTTGGTVGGYTF
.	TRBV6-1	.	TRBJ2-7	TGTGCCAGCAGTGAAATAAGAGGGGGGGTCGACAGGGGACGATCAGGCTCCTACGAGCAGTACTTC	CASSEIRGGVDRGRSGSYEQYF
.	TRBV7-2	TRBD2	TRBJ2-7	TGTGCCAGCAGCTTAGATGAAATAGCGGGAGACGAGCAGTACTTC	CASSLDEIAGDEQYF
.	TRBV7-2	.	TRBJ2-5	TGTGCCAGCAGCGCCCGGGGGGCGGCCATAGAGACCCAGTACTTC	CASSARGAAIETQYF
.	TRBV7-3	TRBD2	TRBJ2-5	TGTGCCAGCAGTCAGAGCGGGAACCAAGAGACCCAGTACTTC	CASSQSGNQETQYF
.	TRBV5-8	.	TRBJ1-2	TGTGCCAGCAGCTTAAATCAGGGGAGGGAGGATGGCTACACCTTC	CASSLNQGREDGYTF
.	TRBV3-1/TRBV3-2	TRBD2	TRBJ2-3	TGTGCCAGCAGCGTGACTAGCGGGAGCGCAGATACGCAGTATTTT	CASSVTSGSADTQYF
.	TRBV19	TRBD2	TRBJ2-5	TGTGCCAGTAGCCCCAGGGAGGGAGACGTCGGGACCCAGTACTTC	CASSPREGDVGTQYF
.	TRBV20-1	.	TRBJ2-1	TGCAGTGCTAGAACGGCGGAGGAGCAGTTCTTC	CSARTAEEQFF
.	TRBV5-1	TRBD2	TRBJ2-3	TGCGCCAGCAGCTTACCGATTGCGGGGGGCACAGATACGCAGTATTTT	CASSLPIAGGTDTQYF
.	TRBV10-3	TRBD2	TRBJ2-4	TGTGCCATCAGTGATACGGGACTAGCAGTAAACATTCAGTACTTC	CAISDTGLAVNIQYF
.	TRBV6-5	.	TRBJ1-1	TGTGCCAGCACCAACTCCGGGGGAGGGACTGAAGCTTTCTTT	CASTNSGGGTEAFF
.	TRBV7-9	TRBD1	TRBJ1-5	TGTGCCAGCAGCTTAGAACAGGGGGCTCTTAGCAATCAGCCCCAGCATTTT	CASSLEQGALSNQPQHF
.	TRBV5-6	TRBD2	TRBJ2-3	TGTGCCAGCAGCTTGAGACTAGCGGGAGCTGGGACAGATACGCAGTATTTT	CASSLRLAGAGTDTQYF
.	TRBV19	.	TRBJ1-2	TGTGCCAGTAGTCCGGACAAGAACTATGGCTACACCTTC	CASSPDKNYGYTF
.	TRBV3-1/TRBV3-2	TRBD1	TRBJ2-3	TGTGCCAGCAGCCAAGATTGGGGGCAGGGGGTCGGCACAGATACGCAGTATTTT	CASSQDWGQGVGTDTQYF
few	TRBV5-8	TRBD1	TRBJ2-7	TGTGCCAGCAGCTTTTTAGGACAGGGATTGGACGAGCAGTACTTC	CASSFLGQGLDEQYF
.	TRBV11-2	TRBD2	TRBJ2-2	TGTGCCAGCAGCTTCCGACTAGCGGGAGAGTTAACGAACACCGGGGAGCTGTTTTTT	CASSFRLAGELTNTGELFF
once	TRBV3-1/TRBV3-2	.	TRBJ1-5	TGTGCCAGCAGCCAAGATAACAGGAATCAGCCCCAGCATTTT	CASSQDNRNQPQHF
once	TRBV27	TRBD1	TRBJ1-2	TGTGCCAGCAGTTCCTACGGACAGGGATTAAACTATGGCTACACCTTC	CASSSYGQGLNYGYTF
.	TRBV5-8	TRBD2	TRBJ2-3	TGTGCCAGCAGCCGAGGGGAGGGAGCAGATACGCAGTATTTT	CASSRGEGADTQYF
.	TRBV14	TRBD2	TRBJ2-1	TGTGCCAGCAGTCAAGTGGGAGGGGACTCCTACAATGAGCAGTTCTTC	CASSQVGGDSYNEQFF
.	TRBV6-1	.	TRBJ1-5	TGTGCCAGCAGTGAAGGTGTCCCCCACCCCGGGCAGCCCCAGCATTTT	CASSEGVPHPGQPQHF
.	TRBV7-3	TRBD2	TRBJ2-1	TGTGCCAGCAGCTTATTTGGGACTAGCGGATTCTCCTACAATGAGCAGTTCTTC	CASSLFGTSGFSYNEQFF
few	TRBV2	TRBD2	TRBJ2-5	TGTGCCAGCAGTGCTGGACTAGCGGGAGTTGAGACCCAGTACTTC	CASSAGLAGVETQYF
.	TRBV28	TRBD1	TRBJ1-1	TGTGCCAGCAGGCCAAGGTCGGGACAGGGGAACACTGAAGCTTTCTTT	CASRPRSGQGNTEAFF
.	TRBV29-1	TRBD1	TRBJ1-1	TGCAGCGTGACAGGGGTGACGGACGGAACTGAAGCTTTCTTT	CSVTGVTDGTEAFF
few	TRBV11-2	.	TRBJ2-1	TGTGCCAGCAGATTACTCACAGGGCGCTCCTACAATGAGCAGTTCTTC	CASRLLTGRSYNEQFF
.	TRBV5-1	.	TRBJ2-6	TGCGCCAGCAGCCGGCGGACTGGGGCCAACGTCCTGACTTTC	CASSRRTGANVLTF
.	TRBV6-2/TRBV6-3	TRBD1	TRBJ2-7	TGTGCCAGCAGTAACCCCCCCCAGGGGGAGTACTTC	CASSNPPQGEYF
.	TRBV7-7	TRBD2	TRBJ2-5	TGTGCCAGCAGCACTAGCGGGGCGATGGGGACCCAGTACTTC	CASSTSGAMGTQYF
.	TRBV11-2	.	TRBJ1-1	TGTGCCAGCAGCTTATTTTCAGAAGTAAACACTGAAGCTTTCTTT	CASSLFSEVNTEAFF
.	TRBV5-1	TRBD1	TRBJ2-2	TGCGCCAGCAGCTCGCCGACAGGGGTGACCGGGGAGCTGTTTTTT	CASSSPTGVTGELFF
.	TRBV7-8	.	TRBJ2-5	TGTGCCAGCAGCCTAGTATTGGAGACCCAGTACTTC	CASSLVLETQYF
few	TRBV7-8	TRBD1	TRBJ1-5	TGTGCCAGCAGCTTAGATGCGGGACAGGGCAATCAGCCCCAGCATTTT	CASSLDAGQGNQPQHF
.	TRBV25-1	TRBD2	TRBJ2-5	TGTGCCAGCGGGACTAGCGGGAGGCTGGAGACCCAGTACTTC	CASGTSGRLETQYF
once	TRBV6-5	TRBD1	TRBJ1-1	TGTGCCAGCAGCCCCCCGACAGGGAGGACTGAAGCTTTCTTT	CASSPPTGRTEAFF